The 2 T cell receptor beta chains below were found in one sample sequenced in a study of blood T cell repertoires in COVID-19. Only in-frame clones appear in the TCRdb table, and some are missing; sequencing was by immunoSEQ multiplex PCR. The data contain some 230,000 clones, 75% to 90% of them singletons. The sequencing input was peripheral blood. The origin of the receptors is an elderly woman with COVID-19, enrolled during active disease.

In its sample, this clone was seen once. V and J are TRBV4-2 and TRBJ2-7, with D tentatively TRBD1 (6 bases). V was pared by 5 bases and J by 2 bases, with 19 bases between. CDR3 size: 16 residues. Germline CDR1 LGHNA, CDR2 YNFKEQ. The CDR3 bases are TGTGCCAGCAGCACTCGCATCGGGACAAAAACCTACGAGCAGTACTTC. Protein product: CASSTRIGTKTYEQYF.

The J gene is TRBJ2-7, the V gene TRBV6-5; D is perhaps TRBD1 (6 bases). This CDR3 is 15 amino acids long. V lost 0 bases, J lost 2 bases, and 11 bases lay in between. Looked up from germline, CDR1 is MNHEY and CDR2 is SVGAGI. CDR3 nucleotide sequence: TGTGCCAGCAGTTACTCCCTAGGGGGTCCCTACGAGCAGTACTTC. As protein: CASSYSLGGPYEQYF.